This T cell receptor beta chain came from a study of blood T cell repertoires in COVID-19. Study-wide background: Samples representing acute and convalescent COVID-19 were sourced from the United States, Italy and Spain. Sample material is recorded as cDNA or gDNA derived from T cells, B-cell-depleted T cells, or PBMCs.

Authors' analysis steps: Scientists estimated how many nucleated cells there were by amplifying reference gene primers. Data came from immunoSEQ multiplex PCR; TCRdb stores just in-frame clones and leaves some out. D and trimming were read from the DNA, whereas the V and J calls and clone size are those reported in that table. The sample includes about 200,000 clones, more than 75% seen only once; the top ten take 4.5% to 5%. Germline V CDR1 and CDR2: SGHTA, FQGTGA. This CDR3 spans 17 amino acids. V lost 4 bases and J lost 0; bases outside the gene matches: 10. The receptor's source is a woman older than 75 with acute or convalescent COVID-19. The source material was peripheral blood. This sequence joins TRBV7-3 and TRBJ2-3, with 7 bases matching TRBD2. In nucleotides, the CDR3 is TGTGCCAGCAGCTCTTACTCTAGCGGTCATAGCACAGATACGCAGTATTTT. Translation: CASSSYSSGHSTDTQYF.